The source of this T cell receptor beta chain is a study of vaccination effects on CD4 cells after COVID-19 (dated 2022 in TCRdb). Broadly, across the study: Post-vaccine samples across the study were collected a median of 72 days after the second dose, with a range of 14 to 241. In both COVID-19 convalescent patients and infection-naive vaccine recipients, the study compared SARS-CoV-2 spike-specific CD4+ TCR repertoires from before mRNA vaccination with those from after it. Altogether, approximately 10 COVID-19 convalescent patients and several SARS-CoV-2-naive healthy vaccine recipients made up the full study. In the study, cultures from other donors were sequenced using the Oncomine TCR Beta short-read assay on an Illumina iSeq 100.

Broader findings and caveats from the paper: At late post-vaccination timepoints, both infection-induced and vaccine-induced clones showed marked clonal contraction, consistent with waning T cell responses. In healthy vaccine recipients, vaccine-induced clones were almost all SARS-CoV-2 mono-reactive, with only 1 of 255 cross-reactive with common cold coronaviruses. The study was limited by a small number of convalescent patients and lacked early post-infection timepoints.

Receptor amplification or capture employed the immunoSEQ multiplex PCR assay. DNA from the cultured, isolated CD4+ T cells was subjected to TCR beta CDR3 sequencing. Concerning the study's data processing: Non-productive TCR sequences were removed and reads were trimmed to the CDR3 region, keeping CDR3s of at least 7 amino acids. Antigen-specific clonotypes were identified with the MANAFEST web app by comparing expansion in peptide wells against reference cultures. For clones to be considered positive, expansion at FDR<0.05 versus reference and all other wells, an odds ratio above 5, and a frequency above 0.1% in two replicate wells were required. A clonotype was defined as cross-reactive if the clonotype was significantly expanded both in SARS-CoV-2 spike wells and in at least one common cold coronavirus spike condition. CDR3 similarity was assessed by Levenshtein distance using the stringdist R package, and unrooted trees were constructed with ape in R 3.6.1. The immuneACCESS repertoire file appears here via TCRdb, limited to in-frame rearrangements. These files lack a portion of the clones; in checked studies, under half of the deficit traces to unresolved V genes, and the cause of the others is not known. The DNA gave D and trimming, while V, J and clone size come from that table. The sample table shows about 25,000 clones, and approximately 69% are seen once. The ten largest clones add up to approximately 8% of the sample.

In the ViraFEST assay, PBMC were stimulated with viral peptide pools, and TCR sequencing was then used to find antigen-specific CD4+ T cell clonotypes based on their expansion. After less than eleven days of culture, CD4+ T cells were isolated with the EasySep CD4+ T cell isolation kit. Participants received two doses of either the BNT162b2 or the mRNA-1273 mRNA SARS-CoV-2 vaccine. Healthy vaccine recipients had no prior SARS-CoV-2 infection, confirmed by negative nucleocapsid antibodies before and after vaccination. Some 2.2 million PBMC per well were cultured in IMDM with roughly 5% human AB serum, around 10 IU/ml IL-2 and gentamicin, plus 10 ug/ml peptides. Half of the culture medium was replaced with fresh IL-2-containing medium on days 3 and 7. Unless otherwise noted, each peptide stimulation condition was cultured in triplicate wells. Using Ficoll-Paque Plus gradient centrifugation, PBMC were separated from whole blood and then either used fresh or cryopreserved at -140C. The overlapping peptide pools covered the spike proteins of SARS-CoV-2 and of the common cold coronaviruses HCoV-NL63, HCoV-OC43 and HCoV-229E. The QIAamp micro DNA kit was used to extract genomic DNA from the cultured CD4+ T cells.

As regards this clone: Its binding antigen is unknown. No much larger clonotype is one base removed from it; base qualities were not supplied.

This clonotype was sampled from a human donor who received a COVID-19 vaccine. Here the sequenced sample was CD4+ T cells from PBMCs cultured with SARS-CoV-2 spike peptides, taken after COVID-19 vaccination. Sample cell subset or site, as interpreted from the label and publication: SARS-CoV-2 spike overlapping peptide pool stimulation.

The DNA is as follows: TGTGCCAGCGTAGTCATGGGCACAGATACGCAGTATTTT. The encoded protein is CASVVMGTDTQYF. The sequence links TRBV6-5 to TRBJ2-3, with the identity of the D gene unclear. The cysteine opens and the phenylalanine closes a CDR3 of 13 amino acids. Kept here is only the CDR3 DNA, which spans 39 bases and is read in frame from base 1. Per the germline V gene, MNHEY is the CDR1 and SVGAGI is the CDR2. A distance of 10 bases separates the germline ends of V and J, which lose 8 bases and 1 base respectively.